These T cell receptor beta chains were read from a single sample in a study of cytomegalovirus exposure and HLA in healthy donors. Repertoires were generated with immunoSEQ multiplex PCR, while TCRdb's copy carries only in-frame clones and drops some. The sample carries roughly 150,000 clones, around 75% recorded once. The sample was PBMCs. These receptors were collected from a man between 60 and 75 years old in good health and CMV-seronegative. Both conserved end residues are part of each CDR3.

V gene	J gene	CDR3 protein
TRBV28	TRBJ1-1	CASSPPGQGTEAFF
TRBV5-3	TRBJ1-4	CARVYRGGTNEKLFF
TRBV6-5	TRBJ1-4	CASRRQGGTNEKLFF
TRBV6-5	TRBJ2-7	CASSSGRAGGLNEQYF
TRBV28	TRBJ1-3	CASSLGQMLGNTIYF
TRBV19	TRBJ2-1	CASSRGLAGDNEQFF
TRBV9	TRBJ1-1	CASSAKSDTEAFF
TRBV7-9	TRBJ1-5	CASSSLASGGTQPQHF
TRBV2	TRBJ1-5	CASSKGGNNQPQHF
TRBV7-9	TRBJ2-7	CASSLKQYEQYF
TRBV30	TRBJ2-3	CAWGESSTDTQYF
TRBV28	TRBJ2-1	CASSSNSGYSYNEQFF